This T cell receptor beta chain was observed in a study of cytomegalovirus exposure and HLA in healthy donors. Study information: In a later analysis, the approximately 110 validation repertoires were reported to have used the same platform as the approximately 690 first-cohort repertoires. Whole-study findings and limits: Reports indicated that the classifier achieved high specificity and sensitivity in diagnosing cytomegalovirus status. Overall, 164 TCR beta chains were annotated as cytomegalovirus-associated. It was found in a later analysis that first-cohort TCR clusters tended to co-occur in the 100 to 150 validation repertoires.

Germline values: CDR1 SEHNR, CDR2 FQNEAQ (reference sequence). There are 12 residues in the CDR3. V dropped 3 bases and J dropped 4 bases, with 6 bases sitting between them. This clone was counted between two and nine times. The antigen remains unidentified. The protocol was immunoSEQ multiplex PCR, while the TCRdb copy is restricted to in-frame clones and leaves out a portion. The table records about 200,000 clones, roughly 91% of them present only once. This sequence joins TRBV7-9 and TRBJ1-2; D is perhaps TRBD1 (6 bases). This sequence originates from a woman under 30 in good health and CMV-seropositive. Sequencing was carried out using PBMCs. This CDR3 reads CASSLTGYGYTF. DNA of the CDR3: TGTGCCAGCAGCTTGACAGGCTATGGCTACACCTTC.